One sample yielded the 20 T cell receptor beta chains listed below, sequenced in a study of CD4 T cells in relation to SARS-CoV-2 and coronaviruses. This table comes from immunoSEQ multiplex PCR, and its TCRdb copy is limited to in-frame clones, with some not included. The sample holds about 60,000 clones; 94% are singletons and the top ten take around 0.15%. Unexposed donor CD4+ T cells date from about 2011-2018, before the COVID-19 pandemic. What was sequenced was naive CD4+ T cells from PBMCs. Subset: naive CD4+ T cells isolated by negative enrichment. These receptors all stem from a human donor in good health.

The chain employs TRBV7-2 and TRBJ2-1; 9 bases line up with TRBD2. V trimming: 3 bases; J trimming: 14 bases; junction bases outside the gene matches: 2. Germline assignment: CDR1 SGHTA and CDR2 FQGNSA. This CDR3 region has 11 residues. The CDR3 nucleotides read TGTGCCAGCAGCTTGACTAGCGGAAAGTTCTTC. It specifies CASSLTSGKFF.

The chain has TRBV5-1 and TRBJ2-7; possible D gene TRBD2, 6 bases. In germline, CDR1 is SGHRS, CDR2 YFSETQ. The V end was cut by 1 base, the J end by 3 bases, with 20 bases between. The CDR3 contains 17 residues. The CDR3: CASSLLGGPKGNYEQYF. CDR3 in DNA: TGCGCCAGCAGCTTGTTGGGGGGACCCAAAGGGAACTACGAGCAGTACTTC.

The chain is built from TRBV30 and TRBJ1-5; D is unclear. V lost 0 bases and J lost 4, with 7 bases in between. In germline, CDR1 is GTSNPN, CDR2 SVGIG (reference sequence). This CDR3 is 13 amino acids long. CDR3 sequence: CAWSVAANQPQHF. The DNA for the CDR3 is TGTGCCTGGAGTGTAGCCGCAAATCAGCCCCAGCATTTT.

The chain couples TRBV20-1 to TRBJ2-7; D remains unclear. The germline V gene encodes CDR1 DFQATT and CDR2 SNEGSKA (reference sequence). This CDR3 has 10 residues. The V end was cut by 3 bases, the J end by 6 bases, with 6 bases between. CDR3 in amino acids: CSASRREQYF. DNA for the CDR3: TGCAGTGCTAGTCGCCGCGAGCAGTACTTC.

The CDR3 DNA sequence: TGTGCCAGCAGCCCCAGGACAGGTGAGGGCTACACCTTC. Translation gives CASSPRTGEGYTF. This chain links TRBV7-9 with TRBJ1-2, with 7 nucleotides matching TRBD1. Trimming at V came to 5 bases and at J to 8 bases, leaving 8 bases not matched to a gene. Germline V gene lookup returns CDR1 SEHNR and CDR2 FQNEAQ (reference sequence). This CDR3 has 13 residues.

CDR3: CASSGGGNGNQPQHF. CDR3 coding DNA: TGTGCCAGCAGCGGCGGGGGGAATGGCAATCAGCCCCAGCATTTT. The V call is TRBV28, the J call TRBJ1-5, with D possibly TRBD1 on 5 matching bases. This CDR3 contains 15 residues. Looked up from germline, CDR1 is MDHEN and CDR2 is SYDVKM. Trimming pared 6 bases from V and 2 bases from J, leaving 14 bases between. Drawing the rest from reference TRBV28 and TRBJ1-5, the complete variable domain is DVKVTQSSRYLVKRTGEKVFLECVQDMDHENMFWYRQDPGLGLRLIYFSYDVKMKEKGDIPEGYSVSREKKERFSLILESASTNQTSMYLCASSGGGNGNQPQHFGDGTRLSIL.

The gene calls are TRBV10-1 and TRBJ2-2; D assignment may be TRBD1 or TRBD2 (5 bases each). The CDR3 is 14 residues long. The germline V gene encodes CDR1 WNHNN and CDR2 SYGVQD (reference sequence). V lost 3 bases to trimming and J lost 7 bases, with 12 bases between them. The CDR3 region has the DNA TGCGCCAGCAGTGAAGGGACCAAGGTCGGGGAGCTGTTTTTT. It yields the protein CASSEGTKVGELFF.

This chain connects TRBV30 to TRBJ1-1; possibly TRBD1 for D (6 bases). The CDR3 is made up of 15 amino acids. Trimming pared 1 base from V and 1 base from J, leaving 13 bases between. Germline CDR1 reads GTSNPN; CDR2 reads SVGIG (reference sequence). CDR3 coding DNA: TGTGCCTGGAGTGAACGGGGGGGGGCGAACACTGAAGCTTTCTTT. Protein: CAWSERGGANTEAFF.

The chain links TRBV6-5 to TRBJ2-1, with 12 bases fitting TRBD2. This CDR3 has 16 amino acids. The junction had 8 bases not matched to a gene; V was cut back by 6 bases and J by 5 bases. Looked up from germline, CDR1 is MNHEY and CDR2 is SVGAGI. The CDR3 loop is CASRYPGLAGDNEQFF. CDR3 DNA: TGTGCCAGCAGGTACCCGGGACTAGCGGGCGACAATGAGCAGTTCTTC.

The chain recombines TRBV11-2 with TRBJ1-5; D possibly corresponds to TRBD1 (5 bases). Germline V gene sequence: CDR1 SGHAT, CDR2 FQNNGV. The V gene lost 0 bases and the J gene lost 7 bases, with 13 bases spanning the gap. CDR3 length: 15 residues. The CDR3 protein is CASSLDAGRNQPQHF. The CDR3 coding sequence is TGTGCCAGCAGCTTAGATGCAGGGAGGAACCAGCCCCAGCATTTT.

The chain links TRBV6-1 to TRBJ2-7; 7 bases fit TRBD2. V lost 1 base to trimming and J lost 4 bases; unmatched junction nucleotides: 10. This CDR3 comprises 16 residues. CDR1 and CDR2 from the germline V gene are MNHNS and SASEGT. The CDR3 sequence: CASSEGGGGRNYEQYF. CDR3 in DNA: TGTGCCAGCAGTGAAGGTGGGGGGGGAAGGAATTACGAGCAGTACTTC.

The chain combines TRBV11-2 with TRBJ2-7; TRBD2 agrees at 8 bases. V gave up 4 bases and J gave up 3 bases; unmatched junction bases: 11. Germline V gene data show CDR1 as SGHAT and CDR2 as FQNNGV. The CDR3 runs to 16 residues. This chain's CDR3 is CASSSLEQREFYEQYF. For the CDR3, the DNA is TGTGCCAGCAGCTCCCTGGAACAGCGGGAGTTCTACGAGCAGTACTTC.

The table lists this clone with a few counts. The chain is built from TRBV10-2 and TRBJ2-7; TRBD1 matches at 8 bases. CDR3 length: 16 amino acids. In germline, CDR1 is WSHSY, CDR2 SAAADI. J was trimmed by 2 bases and V by 3 bases; bases with no gene match: 9. CDR3 sequence: CASSDRSGQATYEQYF. The CDR3 DNA sequence: TGCGCCAGCAGTGACAGATCGGGACAGGCAACCTACGAGCAGTACTTC.

The CDR3 region has the DNA TGTGCCAGCAGCTTAGCGCTCGGGACTAGCGGCAATGAGCAGTTCTTC. Its protein is CASSLALGTSGNEQFF. The gene calls are TRBV7-2 and TRBJ2-1; the match to TRBD2 covers 11 bases. Germline CDR1 and CDR2: SGHTA and FQGNSA. Trimming at V came to 0 bases and at J to 6 bases, leaving 4 bases not matched to a gene. The length of the CDR3 is 16 residues. Supplemented by reference TRBV7-2 and TRBJ2-1, the full variable domain reads GAGVSQSPSNKVTEKGKDVELRCDPISGHTALYWYRQSLGQGLEFLIYFQGNSAPDKSGLPSDRFSAERTGGSVSTLTIQRTQQEDSAVYLCASSLALGTSGNEQFFGPGTRLTVL.

The V call is TRBV20-1, the J call TRBJ2-7; no clear D gene. Between the trimmed V and J ends, which lost 0 bases and 3 bases, there was a span of 3 bases. The CDR3 loop spans 11 amino acids. Germline V lookup: CDR1 DFQATT, CDR2 SNEGSKA (reference sequence). CDR3 sequence (DNA): TGCAGTGCTAGAGATATCTACGAGCAGTACTTC. This encodes CSARDIYEQYF.

The chain employs TRBV6-1 and TRBJ2-7; D ambiguous. CDR1 and CDR2 from the germline V gene are MNHNS and SASEGT. V gave up 3 bases and J gave up 3 bases, with 3 bases separating them. The CDR3 is 11 amino acids. The CDR3 coding sequence is TGTGCCAGCAGTGAGTTCTACGAGCAGTACTTC. Encoded protein: CASSEFYEQYF.

This chain joins TRBV11-3 and TRBJ2-5, with D perhaps being TRBD1 or TRBD2 (5 bases each). The ends were cut back, 5 bases at V and 5 bases at J, with 15 bases in the middle. Germline lookup yields CDR1 SGHNT and CDR2 YENEEA. The CDR3 spans 14 residues. The DNA of the CDR3 is TGTGCCAGCAGCCGCTCAGGGTCGGGGGAGACCCAGTACTTC. Translated, it gives CASSRSGSGETQYF. Using reference TRBV11-3 and TRBJ2-5 for the parts outside the CDR3, the full variable domain is EAGVVQSPRYKIIEKKQPVAFWCNPISGHNTLYWYLQNLGQGPELLIRYENEEAVDDSQLPKDRFSAERLKGVDSTLKIQPAELGDSAVYLCASSRSGSGETQYFGPGTRLLVL.

The CDR3 spells CASSEGVVSGELFF. CDR3 in DNA: TGTGCCAGCAGCGAAGGGGTAGTATCCGGGGAGCTGTTTTTT. The chain carries TRBV11-2 and TRBJ2-2, with TRBD1 as a possible D gene (5 bases). The CDR3 totals 14 residues. Trimming removed 5 bases at V and 6 bases at J, with 13 bases between. Germline V gene lookup returns CDR1 SGHAT and CDR2 FQNNGV.

Written as DNA, the CDR3 is TGTGCCAGCAGCCAAGGACTAGCGGGAGGGCCAGGCGGGGAGCTGTTTTTT. Its protein product is CASSQGLAGGPGGELFF. The chain has TRBV4-2 and TRBJ2-2; TRBD2 matches at 14 bases. Trimming cost V 1 base and J 7 bases; bases outside gene matches: 5. Germline V gives CDR1 LGHNA, CDR2 YNFKEQ. There are 17 residues in the CDR3.

This clone appeared once. The V call is TRBV6-5, the J call TRBJ1-4; D remains ambiguous. In germline, CDR1 is MNHEY, CDR2 SVGAGI. The length of the CDR3 is 12 residues. V was shortened by 5 bases and J by 8 bases, with 9 bases between the two germline ends. CDR3 sequence reads: CASSRINEKLFF. The DNA of the CDR3 is TGTGCCAGCAGTCGGATCAACGAAAAACTGTTTTTT.